This T cell receptor beta chain emerged from a study of T cells expressing NK-cell markers. Looking at the study overall: One of the eight sequenced donors was seronegative, whereas the other seven were HCMV-seropositive.

The CDR3 consists of 14 residues. The germline V gene encodes CDR1 MNHEY and CDR2 SVGEGT. With the 5' RACE reads reprocessed, TCRdb shows one record per CDR3 protein and no DNA. This sample's table reports some 110,000 distinct CDR3 sequences. The genes are TRBV6-2 or TRBV6-3 and TRBJ2-5; TCRdb's assignment of TRBD2 cannot be checked, as there is no DNA. The sequenced sample was blood T cells: a sorted CD56 or NKG2C T cell subset, CD4+ or CD8+ T cells, or bulk PBMC T cells (not recorded which). The clonotype originates from a woman between 18 and 70 years old in good health. This chain's CDR3 is CASTLLAGQETQYF.